This TCR beta chain was captured in a study of T cells in Graves' hyperthyroidism and ophthalmopathy. The study's findings and limits: Stable hyperthyroidism was separated from ophthalmopathy by a model based on 13 V-J features.

Clinicians diagnosed patients from clinical symptoms, serum thyroxine and TRAb, thyroid ultrasound and orbital computed tomography. Amplified TCR beta CDR3 regions came from RNA transcripts. The HTBI primer set was used in a first-round RT-PCR of the TCR CDR3. TCRdb fed the multiplex PCR reads into MiXCR, producing one record per CDR3 protein. Of around 560,000 distinct CDR3 sequences detected, 16% appear once; the ten largest clones hold 18%. This clonotype was counted ten times or more. The antigen is unknown. The sequenced material came from blood. The receptor's source is a woman under 30 with Graves' hyperthyroidism.

This CDR3 is CASSPEWGVRNEQFF. CDR3 nucleotide sequence: TGTGCCAGCAGCCCGGAGTGGGGGGTTCGGAATGAGCAGTTCTTC. V gene TRBV5-5 combines with J gene TRBJ2-1, with a weak D call TRBD2 (6 bases). V shed 4 bases and J shed 7 bases, with 18 bases lying between them. This CDR3 is built from 15 residues. Germline lookup yields CDR1 SGHKS and CDR2 YYEKEE (reference sequence).